One and the same sample provided the 10 T cell receptor beta chains below, sequenced in a study of blood T cell repertoires in COVID-19. The table came from immunoSEQ multiplex PCR; TCRdb's copy has only in-frame clones and leaves some out. The sample lists fewer than 300,000 clones, roughly 80% occurring once. Source material: peripheral blood. The receptors originated from a human donor with COVID-19, enrolled during active disease. The donor label of this sample is uncertain.

This clone was seen a single time. The chain carries TRBV4-2 and TRBJ2-2, with TRBD2 identical over 7 bases. The CDR3 has 15 amino acids. With 4 bases clipped from V and 5 bases from J, the junction kept 7 bases outside the gene matches. Per the germline V gene, CDR1 is LGHNA and CDR2 is YNFKEQ. CDR3 sequence: CASSPETSFTGELFF. CDR3 sequence (DNA): TGTGCCAGCAGCCCCGAGACTAGCTTTACCGGGGAGCTGTTTTTT.

This clone was recorded a few times. The chain is built from TRBV28 and TRBJ2-7; 8 positions match TRBD1. Per germline, CDR1 MDHEN and CDR2 SYDVKM. The CDR3 spans 18 residues. V shed 6 bases and J 0 bases; nucleotides not matched to a gene: 16. The CDR3 coding sequence is TGTGCCAGCAGACCTCGGACAGGGAGGAGATCTAGCTCCTACGAGCAGTACTTC. Translated: CASRPRTGRRSSSYEQYF.

The V and J genes are TRBV28 and TRBJ2-1, with 7 bases identical to TRBD2. The germline gives CDR1 MDHEN, CDR2 SYDVKM. The J segment lost 9 bases and the V segment lost 4 bases, leaving 9 bases of the junction unmatched. The CDR3 is made up of 14 amino acids. As DNA, the CDR3 is TGTGCCAGCAGTTCTCCCTCGCGGGAGACTGAGCAGTTCTTC. Translated, it gives CASSSPSRETEQFF.

J is TRBJ2-6 and V is TRBV6-1, with D perhaps matching TRBD1 (5 bases). Per the germline V gene, CDR1 is MNHNS and CDR2 is SASEGT. The V gene lost 4 bases and the J gene lost 0 bases, with 13 bases spanning the gap. This CDR3 spans 17 amino acids. In nucleotides, the CDR3 is TGTGCCAGCAGTGCCGTCCCCAGGGCCTCTGGGGCCAACGTCCTGACTTTC. This translates into CASSAVPRASGANVLTF.

The rearrangement links TRBV5-8 to TRBJ1-1; TRBD1 might be the D (5 bases). The ends were cut back, 7 bases at V and 2 bases at J, with 18 bases in the middle. CDR1 is SGHTS and CDR2 is YDEGEE in the germline V gene. This CDR3 is built from 15 residues. CDR3 region: CASPGGMTANTEAFF. Here the CDR3 DNA reads TGTGCCAGCCCCGGGGGAATGACAGCAAACACTGAAGCTTTCTTT. The full variable domain, with the rest looked up from reference TRBV5-8 and TRBJ1-1, is EAGVTQSPTHLIKTRGQQATLRCSPISGHTSVYWYQQALGLGLQFLLWYDEGEERNRGNFPPRFSGRQFPNYSSELNVNALELEDSALYLCASPGGMTANTEAFFGQGTRLTVV.

V and J are TRBV7-9 and TRBJ2-1; possibly TRBD1 for D (5 bases). This CDR3 is 11 amino acids long. Trimming pared 5 bases from V and 11 bases from J, leaving 10 bases between. Germline V gene lookup returns CDR1 SEHNR and CDR2 FQNEAQ (reference sequence). CDR3 DNA: TGTGCCAGCAGCCCTACAGGCCAGCAGTTCTTC. It codes for CASSPTGQQFF.

The gene calls are TRBV5-1 and TRBJ1-2, with 8 bases identical to TRBD1. The CDR3 has 15 amino acids. The J segment lost 4 bases and the V segment lost 5 bases, leaving 10 bases of the junction unmatched. Looked up from germline, CDR1 is SGHRS and CDR2 is YFSETQ. CDR3: CASSYDRGQVYGYTF. The CDR3 DNA reads TGCGCCAGCAGTTACGACAGGGGCCAAGTCTATGGCTACACCTTC.

The V call is TRBV7-9, the J call TRBJ2-1, with TRBD2 matching over 11 bases. This CDR3 comprises 16 residues. Germline V gene sequence: CDR1 SEHNR, CDR2 FQNEAQ (reference sequence). With V trimmed by 5 bases and J by 8 bases, 11 bases remained unmatched. The chain's CDR3 is CASSPPLAGGNHEQFF. The CDR3 DNA sequence: TGTGCCAGCAGCCCACCTTTAGCGGGAGGGAACCATGAGCAGTTCTTC.

V is TRBV2 and J is TRBJ2-7; unclear D gene. The V gene lost 7 bases and the J gene lost 4 bases, with 8 bases spanning the gap. Germline V gene lookup returns CDR1 SNHLY and CDR2 FYNNEI. The CDR3 spans 11 residues. As DNA, the CDR3 is TGTGCCAGCACGAGTTTATACGAGCAGTACTTC. Translated: CASTSLYEQYF. Based on the CDR3 plus reference TRBV2 and TRBJ2-7, the full variable domain is EPEVTQTPSHQVTQMGQEVILRCVPISNHLYFYWYRQILGQKVEFLVSFYNNEISEKSEIFDDQFSVERPDGSNFTLKIRSTKLEDSAMYFCASTSLYEQYFGPGTRLTVT.

This clone has a count of ten or more. The chain links TRBV12-5 to TRBJ2-1, with TRBD2 as a possible D gene (6 bases). The germline gives CDR1 LGHNT, CDR2 FRNRAP. V lost 2 bases to trimming and J lost 0 bases, with 11 bases between them. The CDR3 has 16 amino acids. CDR3 loop: CASGLMRGDSYNEQFF. The CDR3, as DNA: TGTGCTAGTGGTTTGATGCGGGGAGACTCCTACAATGAGCAGTTCTTC. Looking up the rest from reference TRBV12-5 and TRBJ2-1 gives the full variable domain: DARVTQTPRHKVTEMGQEVTMRCQPILGHNTVFWYRQTMMQGLELLAYFRNRAPLDDSGMPKDRFSAEMPDATLATLKIQPSEPRDSAVYFCASGLMRGDSYNEQFFGPGTRLTVL.